The clone carrying this T cell receptor beta chain was seen a handful of times. This entry is derived from a study of T-cell reconstitution after alpha-beta-depleted transplantation in children. This sample's TCRbeta library carried unique molecular identifier barcodes. TCRdb called the PCR reads again in MiXCR, with one record for every CDR3 protein. The top ten hold 3.5% to 4.5% of the sample, which has about 350,000 distinct CDR3 sequences, about 14% seen once. This specimen consisted of PBMCs, obtained from the stem cell graft. This TCR derives from a human donor who donated a stem cell graft to a child with Fanconi anemia.

In DNA, the CDR3 is TGCGCCAGCAGTGAGTCACAGGGAGGGTCAGATACGCAGTATTTT. It yields the protein CASSESQGGSDTQYF. The chain has TRBV10-1 and TRBJ2-3, with a possible D match to TRBD2 (7 bases). Between the trimmed V and J ends, which lost 0 bases and 4 bases, there was a span of 11 bases. CDR1 is WNHNN and CDR2 is SYGVQD in the germline V gene (reference sequence). The CDR3 has 15 residues.